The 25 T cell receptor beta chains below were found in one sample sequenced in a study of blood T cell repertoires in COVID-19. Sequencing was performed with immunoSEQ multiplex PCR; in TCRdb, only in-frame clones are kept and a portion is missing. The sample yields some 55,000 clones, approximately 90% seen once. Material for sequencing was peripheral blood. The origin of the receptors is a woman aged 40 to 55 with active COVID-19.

The CDR3 coding sequence is TGTGCCAGCAGCCCCAGACAGGGAAGCACAGATACGCAGTATTTT. It translates to CASSPRQGSTDTQYF. The chain carries TRBV9 and TRBJ2-3; 7 nucleotides agree with TRBD1. CDR3 length equals 15 residues. Losses at the gene ends were 4 bases for V and 0 bases for J; bases not matched to a gene: 5. The germline CDR1 and CDR2 sequences are SGDLS and YYNGEE. The complete variable domain, with remaining parts taken from reference TRBV9 and TRBJ2-3, reads DSGVTQTPKHLITATGQRVTLRCSPRSGDLSVYWYQQSLDQGLQFLIQYYNGEERAKGNILERFSAQQFPDLHSELNLSSLELGDSALYFCASSPRQGSTDTQYFGPGTRLTVL.

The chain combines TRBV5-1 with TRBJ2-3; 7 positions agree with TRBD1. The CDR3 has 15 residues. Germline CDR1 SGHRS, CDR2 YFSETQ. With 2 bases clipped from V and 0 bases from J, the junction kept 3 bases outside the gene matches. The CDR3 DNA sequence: TGCGCCAGCAGCTTACGACAGGGTAGCACAGATACGCAGTATTTT. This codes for CASSLRQGSTDTQYF.

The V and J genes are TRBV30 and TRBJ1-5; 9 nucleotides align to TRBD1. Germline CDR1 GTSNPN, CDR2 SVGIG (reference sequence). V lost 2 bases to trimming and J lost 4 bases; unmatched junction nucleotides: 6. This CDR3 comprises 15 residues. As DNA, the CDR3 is TGTGCCTGGAGTTTAGGGGACAGGGCGAATCAGCCCCAGCATTTT. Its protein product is CAWSLGDRANQPQHF.

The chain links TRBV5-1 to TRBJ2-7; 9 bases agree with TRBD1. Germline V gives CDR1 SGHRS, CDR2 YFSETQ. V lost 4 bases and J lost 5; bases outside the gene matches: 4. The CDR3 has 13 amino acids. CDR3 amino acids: CASSGGQGHEQYF. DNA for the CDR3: TGCGCCAGCAGCGGGGGACAGGGCCACGAGCAGTACTTC.

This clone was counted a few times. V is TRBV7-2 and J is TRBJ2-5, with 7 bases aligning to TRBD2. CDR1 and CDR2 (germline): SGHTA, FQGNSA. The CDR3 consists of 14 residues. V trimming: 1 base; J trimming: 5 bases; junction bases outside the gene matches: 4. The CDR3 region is CASSLGGGRETQYF. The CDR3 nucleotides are TGTGCCAGCAGCTTAGGGGGGGGTCGGGAGACCCAGTACTTC. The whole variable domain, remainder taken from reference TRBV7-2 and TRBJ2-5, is GAGVSQSPSNKVTEKGKDVELRCDPISGHTALYWYRQSLGQGLEFLIYFQGNSAPDKSGLPSDRFSAERTGGSVSTLTIQRTQQEDSAVYLCASSLGGGRETQYFGPGTRLLVL.

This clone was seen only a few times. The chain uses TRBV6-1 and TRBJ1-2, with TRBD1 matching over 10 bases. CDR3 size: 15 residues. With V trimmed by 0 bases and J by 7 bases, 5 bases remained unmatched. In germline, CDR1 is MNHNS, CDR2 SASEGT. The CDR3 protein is CASSEAGRTGGGYTF. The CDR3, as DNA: TGTGCCAGCAGTGAAGCGGGAAGGACAGGGGGTGGCTACACCTTC.

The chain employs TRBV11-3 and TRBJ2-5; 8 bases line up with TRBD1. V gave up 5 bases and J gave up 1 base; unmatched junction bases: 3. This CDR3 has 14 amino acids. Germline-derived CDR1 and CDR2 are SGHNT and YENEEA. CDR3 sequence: CASSQGASQETQYF. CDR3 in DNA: TGTGCCAGCAGCCAGGGGGCTAGCCAAGAGACCCAGTACTTC.

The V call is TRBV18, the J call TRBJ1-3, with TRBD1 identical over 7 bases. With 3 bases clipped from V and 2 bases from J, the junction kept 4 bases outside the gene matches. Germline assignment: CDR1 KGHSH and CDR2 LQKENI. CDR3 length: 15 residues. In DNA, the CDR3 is TGTGCCAGCTCACCTAACCAGGGGGCTGGAAACACCATATATTTT. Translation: CASSPNQGAGNTIYF.

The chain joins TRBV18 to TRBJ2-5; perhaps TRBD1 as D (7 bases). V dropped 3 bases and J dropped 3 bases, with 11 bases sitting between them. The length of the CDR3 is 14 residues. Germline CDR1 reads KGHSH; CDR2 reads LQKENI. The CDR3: CASSPGGQKETQYF. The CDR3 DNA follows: TGTGCCAGCTCACCCGGGGGACAGAAAGAGACCCAGTACTTC.

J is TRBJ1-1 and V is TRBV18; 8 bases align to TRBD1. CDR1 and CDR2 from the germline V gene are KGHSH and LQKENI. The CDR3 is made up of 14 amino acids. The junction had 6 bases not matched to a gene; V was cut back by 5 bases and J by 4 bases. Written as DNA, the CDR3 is TGTGCCAGCTCATTTCAGGGGGCGCCCACTGAAGCTTTCTTT. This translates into CASSFQGAPTEAFF.

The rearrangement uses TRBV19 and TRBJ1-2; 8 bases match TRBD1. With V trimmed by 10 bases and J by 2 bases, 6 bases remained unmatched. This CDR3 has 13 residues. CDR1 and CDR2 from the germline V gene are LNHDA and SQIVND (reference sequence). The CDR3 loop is CAMNRGGNYGYTF. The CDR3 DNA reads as TGTGCCATGAACAGGGGGGGAAACTATGGCTACACCTTC.

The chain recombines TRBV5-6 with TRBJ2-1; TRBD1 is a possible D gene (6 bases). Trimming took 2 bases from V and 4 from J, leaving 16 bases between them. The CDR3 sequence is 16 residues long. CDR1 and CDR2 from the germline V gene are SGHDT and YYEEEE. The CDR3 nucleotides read TGTGCCAGCAGCTTTACCGGGACACTCCTTTACAATGAGCAGTTCTTC. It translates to CASSFTGTLLYNEQFF.

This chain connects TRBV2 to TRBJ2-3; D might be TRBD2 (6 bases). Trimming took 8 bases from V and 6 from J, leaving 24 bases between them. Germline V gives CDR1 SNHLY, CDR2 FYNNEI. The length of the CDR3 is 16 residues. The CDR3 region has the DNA TGTGCCAGCGACCCAGGGTGGAGGGTTCTTGGGGATACGCAGTATTTT. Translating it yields CASDPGWRVLGDTQYF.

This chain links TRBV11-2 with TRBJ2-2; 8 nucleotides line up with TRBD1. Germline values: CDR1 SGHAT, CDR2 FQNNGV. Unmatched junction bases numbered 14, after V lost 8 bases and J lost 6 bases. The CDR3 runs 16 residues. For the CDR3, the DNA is TGTGCCAGCGGACAGGGAGGTTGGGAATTGGCCGGGGAGCTGTTTTTT. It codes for CASGQGGWELAGELFF.

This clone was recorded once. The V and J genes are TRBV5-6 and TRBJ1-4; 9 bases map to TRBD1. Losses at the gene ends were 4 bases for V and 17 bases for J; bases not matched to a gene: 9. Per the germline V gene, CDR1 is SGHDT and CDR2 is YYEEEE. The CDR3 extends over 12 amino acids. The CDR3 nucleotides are TGTGCCAGCAGCACGAGGACAGGGGATCGTTTTTTT. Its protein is CASSTRTGDRFF.

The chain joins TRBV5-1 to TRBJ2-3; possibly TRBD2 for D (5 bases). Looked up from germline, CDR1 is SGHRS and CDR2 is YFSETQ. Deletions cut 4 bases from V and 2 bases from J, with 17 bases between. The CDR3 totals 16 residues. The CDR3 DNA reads TGCGCCAGCAGCGGCCCCACTAGTACGTTCACAGATACGCAGTATTTT. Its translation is CASSGPTSTFTDTQYF.

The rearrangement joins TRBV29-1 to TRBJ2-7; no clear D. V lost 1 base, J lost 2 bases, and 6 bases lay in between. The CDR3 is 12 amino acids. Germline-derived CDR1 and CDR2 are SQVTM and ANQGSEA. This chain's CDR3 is CSVEGAAYEQYF. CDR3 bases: TGCAGCGTTGAAGGGGCAGCCTACGAGCAGTACTTC.

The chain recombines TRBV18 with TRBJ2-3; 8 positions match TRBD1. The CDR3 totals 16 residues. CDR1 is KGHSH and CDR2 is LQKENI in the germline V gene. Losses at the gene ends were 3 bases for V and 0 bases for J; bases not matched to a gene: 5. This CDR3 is CASSPDRDRSTDTQYF. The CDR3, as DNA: TGTGCCAGCTCACCGGACCGGGACAGGAGCACAGATACGCAGTATTTT.

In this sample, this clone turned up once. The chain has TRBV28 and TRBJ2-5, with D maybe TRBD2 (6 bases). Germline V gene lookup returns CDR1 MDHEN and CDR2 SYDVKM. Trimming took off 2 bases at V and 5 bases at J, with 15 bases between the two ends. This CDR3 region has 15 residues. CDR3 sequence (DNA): TGTGCCAGCAGTTTAGACGGGGGAAACCGGGAGACCCAGTACTTC. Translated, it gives CASSLDGGNRETQYF.

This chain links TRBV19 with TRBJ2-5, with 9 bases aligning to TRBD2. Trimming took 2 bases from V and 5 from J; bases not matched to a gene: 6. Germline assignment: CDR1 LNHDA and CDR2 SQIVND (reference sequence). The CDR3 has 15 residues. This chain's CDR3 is CASSIWLAGRETQYF. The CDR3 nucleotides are TGTGCCAGTAGTATATGGCTAGCGGGGAGGGAGACCCAGTACTTC.

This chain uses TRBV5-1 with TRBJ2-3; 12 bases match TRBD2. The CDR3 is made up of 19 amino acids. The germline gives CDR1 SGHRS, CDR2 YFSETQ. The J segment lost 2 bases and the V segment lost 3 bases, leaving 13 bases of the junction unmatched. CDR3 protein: CASSWVTSGGRGYTDTQYF. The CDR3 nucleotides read TGCGCCAGCAGCTGGGTGACTAGCGGGGGTCGCGGATACACAGATACGCAGTATTTT.

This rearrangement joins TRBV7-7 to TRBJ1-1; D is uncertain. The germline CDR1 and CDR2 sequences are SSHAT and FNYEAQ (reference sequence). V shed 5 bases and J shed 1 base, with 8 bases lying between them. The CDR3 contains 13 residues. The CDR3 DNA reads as TGTGCCAGCAGCCCCCGTCCGAACACTGAAGCTTTCTTT. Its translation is CASSPRPNTEAFF.

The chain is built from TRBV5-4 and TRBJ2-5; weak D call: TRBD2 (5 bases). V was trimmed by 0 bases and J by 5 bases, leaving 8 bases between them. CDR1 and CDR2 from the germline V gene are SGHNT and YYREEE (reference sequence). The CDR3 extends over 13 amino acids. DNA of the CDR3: TGTGCCAGCAGCTTGGTTAGAGGGGAGACCCAGTACTTC. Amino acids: CASSLVRGETQYF.

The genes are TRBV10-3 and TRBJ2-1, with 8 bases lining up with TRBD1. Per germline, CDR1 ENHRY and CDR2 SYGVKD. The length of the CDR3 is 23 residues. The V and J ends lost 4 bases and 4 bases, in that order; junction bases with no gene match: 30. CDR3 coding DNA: TGTGCCATCAGTGGGGTGATGCCAACACTGGGACAGGAGGAGGTTTATCGTTACAATGAGCAGTTCTTC. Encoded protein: CAISGVMPTLGQEEVYRYNEQFF.

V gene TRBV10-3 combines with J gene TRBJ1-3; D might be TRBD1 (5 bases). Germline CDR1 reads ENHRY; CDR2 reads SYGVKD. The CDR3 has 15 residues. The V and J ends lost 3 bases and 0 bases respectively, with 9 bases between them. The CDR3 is CAISERRDSGNTIYF. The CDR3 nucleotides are TGTGCCATCAGTGAACGCAGGGACTCTGGAAACACCATATATTTT.